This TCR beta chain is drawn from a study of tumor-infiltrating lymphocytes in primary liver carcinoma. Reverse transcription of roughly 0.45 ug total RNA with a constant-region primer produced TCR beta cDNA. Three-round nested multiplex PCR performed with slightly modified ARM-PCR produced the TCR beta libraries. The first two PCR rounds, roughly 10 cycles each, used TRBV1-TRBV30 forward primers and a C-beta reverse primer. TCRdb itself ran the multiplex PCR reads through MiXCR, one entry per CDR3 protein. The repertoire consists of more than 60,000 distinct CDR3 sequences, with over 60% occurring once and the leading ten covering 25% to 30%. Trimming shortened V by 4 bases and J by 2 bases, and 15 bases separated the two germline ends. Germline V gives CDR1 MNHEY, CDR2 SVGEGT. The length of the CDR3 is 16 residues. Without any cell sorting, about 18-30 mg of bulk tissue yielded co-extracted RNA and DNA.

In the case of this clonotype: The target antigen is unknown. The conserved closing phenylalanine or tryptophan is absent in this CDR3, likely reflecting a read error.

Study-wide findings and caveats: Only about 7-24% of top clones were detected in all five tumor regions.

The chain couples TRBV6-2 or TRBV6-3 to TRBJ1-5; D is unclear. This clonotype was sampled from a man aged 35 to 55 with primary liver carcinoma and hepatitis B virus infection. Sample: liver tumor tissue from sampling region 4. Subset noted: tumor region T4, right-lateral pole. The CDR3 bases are TGTGCCAGCAGTTTTGATCCAGCCTGGGGCAATCAGCCCCAGCATTCA. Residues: CASSFDPAWGNQPQHS.